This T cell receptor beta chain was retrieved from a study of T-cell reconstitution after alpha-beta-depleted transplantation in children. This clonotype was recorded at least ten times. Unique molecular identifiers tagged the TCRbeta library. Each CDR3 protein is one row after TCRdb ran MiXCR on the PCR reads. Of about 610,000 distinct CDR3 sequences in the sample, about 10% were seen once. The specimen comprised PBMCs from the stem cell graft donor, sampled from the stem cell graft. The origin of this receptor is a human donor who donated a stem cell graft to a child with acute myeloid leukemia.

The CDR3 DNA sequence: TGCGCCAGCAGCTCATGGGGACAGGCTGAAGCTTTCTTT. Residues: CASSSWGQAEAFF. The V and J genes are TRBV5-1 and TRBJ1-1; 8 nucleotides line up with TRBD1. V was clipped by 3 bases and J by 6 bases; unmatched bases: 4. The CDR3 has 13 residues. Germline V gene data show CDR1 as SGHRS and CDR2 as YFSETQ.